Given below is one TCR beta chain in context. Its antigen is as yet unknown. CDR3 length: 17 residues. CDR1 and CDR2 from the germline V gene are SGHVS and FQNEAQ. The V gene end was trimmed by 4 bases and the J gene end by 5 bases; junction bases not matched to a gene: 16. In the study's own analysis: Researchers built a distant-metastasis classifier for papillary thyroid cancer that drew on CDR3 differences across clinicopathological groups. MiXCR reprocessed the PCR reads for TCRdb. TCRdb's processing, not the authors' own work, is the source of the V and J calls. Of under 20,000 clones in the sample, 25% were seen once. Patients underwent thyroid surgery, and none had received any treatment before it. The data originate from a study of metastatic and nonmetastatic thyroid tumors. Study summary: Repertoires from blood and tumor or nodule tissue of malignant and benign thyroid patients were compared.

Study-wide points: According to reports, the diversity of TCR beta was significantly higher in malignant thyroid tumors than in benign nodules, and this held in both blood and tumor samples.

The material sequenced was blood. The TCR sequence derives from a male donor with papillary thyroid cancer or a benign thyroid nodule (not recorded which). Some clones in this sample may be carry-over from other donors' samples. The chain joins TRBV7-8 to TRBJ1-2, with 7 bases lining up with TRBD1. The CDR3 coding sequence is TGTGCCAGCAGCTCAACGAGATACAGGGGCCGTCTTTATGGCTACACCTTC. Amino acids: CASSSTRYRGRLYGYTF.